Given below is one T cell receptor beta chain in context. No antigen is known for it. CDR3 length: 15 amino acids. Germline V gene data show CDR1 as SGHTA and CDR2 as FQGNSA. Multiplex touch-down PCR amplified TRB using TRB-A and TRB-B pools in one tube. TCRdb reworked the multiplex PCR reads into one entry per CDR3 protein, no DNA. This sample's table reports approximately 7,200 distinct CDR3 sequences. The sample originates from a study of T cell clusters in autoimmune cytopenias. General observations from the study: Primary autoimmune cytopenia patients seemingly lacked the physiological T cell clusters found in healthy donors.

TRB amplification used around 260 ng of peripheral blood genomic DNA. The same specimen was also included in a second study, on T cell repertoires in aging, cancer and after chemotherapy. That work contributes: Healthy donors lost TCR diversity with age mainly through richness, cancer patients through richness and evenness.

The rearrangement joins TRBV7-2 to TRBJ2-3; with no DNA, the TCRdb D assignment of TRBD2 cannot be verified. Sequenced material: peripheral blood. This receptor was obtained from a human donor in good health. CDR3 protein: CASSWSGGNTDTQYF. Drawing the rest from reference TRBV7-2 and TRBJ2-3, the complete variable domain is GAGVSQSPSNKVTEKGKDVELRCDPISGHTALYWYRQSLGQGLEFLIYFQGNSAPDKSGLPSDRFSAERTGGSVSTLTIQRTQQEDSAVYLCASSWSGGNTDTQYFGPGTRLTVL.